Below, 26 T cell receptor beta chains from the same sample are listed, as sequenced in a study of blood T cell repertoires in COVID-19. Produced via immunoSEQ multiplex PCR; TCRdb's table is partial and in-frame only. The sample lists around 60,000 clones, 65% to 90% occurring once. Sequenced material: peripheral blood. These receptors all come from a man aged 35-49 years with acute or convalescent COVID-19.

V is TRBV3-1 (or the pseudogene TRBV3-2) and J is TRBJ2-3, with a weak D call TRBD1 (6 bases). The CDR3 runs to 16 residues. CDR1 is LGHDT and CDR2 is YNNKEL in the germline V gene (reference sequence). Trimming stripped 6 bases from V and 2 bases from J, with 18 bases between. This chain's CDR3 is CASSPKLGGYTDTQYF. The CDR3 DNA reads as TGTGCCAGCAGTCCAAAGCTTGGGGGCTACACAGATACGCAGTATTTT.

V gene TRBV19 combines with J gene TRBJ1-2; TRBD1 matches 7 bases. Losses at the gene ends were 3 bases for V and 7 bases for J; bases not matched to a gene: 8. This CDR3 has 14 amino acids. Germline CDR1 LNHDA, CDR2 SQIVND (reference sequence). The CDR3: CASSISGGKGGYTF. DNA of the CDR3: TGTGCCAGTAGTATTTCAGGGGGTAAGGGTGGCTACACCTTC.

The table lists this clone with a few counts. This chain connects TRBV6-1 to TRBJ1-5, with D unresolved. The CDR3 has 13 residues. Germline V gene data show CDR1 as MNHNS and CDR2 as SASEGT. The V end lost 0 bases, the J end lost 6 bases, and 6 bases lay between the germline ends. The CDR3 region is CASSEASVQPQHF. CDR3 nucleotide sequence: TGTGCCAGCAGTGAAGCTTCCGTTCAGCCCCAGCATTTT.

CDR3 bases: TGTGCCAGCAGCCCTCTGACAGTGAACACTGAAGCTTTCTTT. Translating it yields CASSPLTVNTEAFF. The gene calls are TRBV2 and TRBJ1-1; D may be TRBD1 (5 bases). Between the trimmed V and J ends, which lost 6 bases and 0 bases, there was a span of 11 bases. The germline CDR1 and CDR2 sequences are SNHLY and FYNNEI. The CDR3 has 14 amino acids.

V usage is TRBV10-3 and J usage is TRBJ1-2; D unresolved. This CDR3 comprises 12 residues. The germline V and J ends were trimmed by 10 bases and 0 bases, with 9 bases remaining between them. Germline V gives CDR1 ENHRY, CDR2 SYGVKD. The CDR3 sequence: CASAEANYGYTF. The CDR3 nucleotides read TGTGCCAGTGCAGAAGCTAACTATGGCTACACCTTC.

This rearrangement joins TRBV18 to TRBJ1-6; TRBD1 matches 7 bases. This CDR3 spans 14 amino acids. CDR1 is KGHSH, CDR2 LQKENI, per germline. Trimming removed 3 bases from V and 8 bases from J; junction bases left unmatched: 4. The CDR3 reads CASSPDRPYSPLHF. In DNA form, the CDR3 reads TGTGCCAGCTCACCGGACAGGCCATATTCACCCCTCCACTTT.

This chain connects TRBV29-1 to TRBJ2-1, with D maybe TRBD1 (6 bases). This CDR3 spans 13 amino acids. The V end lost 4 bases, the J end lost 7 bases, and 14 bases lay between the germline ends. Germline CDR1 SQVTM, CDR2 ANQGSEA. The CDR3 is CSVAQGWGNEQFF. The CDR3 DNA sequence: TGCAGCGTTGCCCAGGGGTGGGGGAATGAGCAGTTCTTC.

V gene TRBV19 combines with J gene TRBJ2-5, with a weak D call TRBD1 (6 bases). The CDR3 totals 15 residues. CDR1 and CDR2 from the germline V gene are LNHDA and SQIVND (reference sequence). V was trimmed by 4 bases and J by 3 bases, leaving 15 bases between them. This CDR3 reads CASSTHRAGEETQYF. The CDR3 region has the DNA TGTGCCAGTAGTACGCACAGGGCAGGAGAAGAGACCCAGTACTTC.

V and J are TRBV6-5 and TRBJ1-6; 10 nucleotides line up with TRBD1. The CDR3 loop spans 15 amino acids. J gave up 6 bases and V 5 bases, and 4 bases lay outside the gene matches. CDR1 is MNHEY, CDR2 SVGAGI, per germline. The CDR3 nucleotides are TGTGCCAGCAGTCGCGGACAGGGGGGTAATTCACCCCTCCACTTT. Protein product: CASSRGQGGNSPLHF.

The chain carries TRBV11-3 and TRBJ2-5; D is ambiguous. Germline V gene data show CDR1 as SGHNT and CDR2 as YENEEA. V lost 5 bases, J lost 5 bases, and 6 bases lay in between. CDR3 length: 11 amino acids. The CDR3 protein is CASSLPETQYF. CDR3 sequence (DNA): TGTGCCAGCAGCCTACCGGAGACCCAGTACTTC.

The DNA for the CDR3 is TGTGCCAGCAGCCCAGGACTAGCGGGGGTGAATGAGCAGTTCTTC. Translating gives CASSPGLAGVNEQFF. The V and J genes are TRBV11-3 and TRBJ2-1, with 13 bases identical to TRBD2. V dropped 5 bases and J dropped 7; count of bases not matched to a gene: 5. The CDR3 consists of 15 residues. CDR1 SGHNT and CDR2 YENEEA come from the germline V gene.

The chain couples TRBV6-5 to TRBJ2-1, with a possible D match to TRBD1 (6 bases). The CDR3 has 15 residues. V dropped 8 bases and J dropped 3 bases, with 17 bases sitting between them. CDR1 is MNHEY, CDR2 SVGAGI, per germline. Here the CDR3 DNA reads TGTGCCAGCCTCCGGACCCGGGACAACTACAATGAGCAGTTCTTC. Its translation is CASLRTRDNYNEQFF.

This chain uses TRBV24-1 with TRBJ2-1, with TRBD1 matching over 8 bases. The CDR3 is made up of 16 amino acids. Germline V gene data show CDR1 as KGHDR and CDR2 as SFDVKD. The trim removed 7 bases at V and 6 bases at J, leaving 13 bases unmatched. CDR3 bases: TGTGCCACCAGCTCTCAACAGGGGGAGATTAGCAATGAGCAGTTCTTC. Protein sequence: CATSSQQGEISNEQFF.

The V call is TRBV7-6, the J call TRBJ1-6, with 9 bases aligning to TRBD1. The V gene's germline CDR1 is SGHVS and CDR2 FNYEAQ. CDR3 length: 18 amino acids. J lost 7 bases, V lost 1 base, and 11 bases had no gene match. CDR3 loop: CASSLVPSGTGLNSPLHF. CDR3 bases: TGTGCCAGCAGCTTAGTTCCCAGCGGGACAGGGTTAAATTCACCCCTCCACTTT.

The chain uses TRBV24-1 and TRBJ2-3; maybe TRBD1 (5 bases). Germline loops: CDR1 KGHDR, CDR2 SFDVKD. Trimming took off 11 bases at V and 3 bases at J, with 14 bases between the two ends. This CDR3 is built from 13 residues. This CDR3 is CAITGKGTDTQYF. CDR3 sequence (DNA): TGTGCCATTACAGGCAAGGGGACAGATACGCAGTATTTT.

Details on this clone: Other DNA sequences within the sample encode an identical CDR3. The V gene is TRBV5-1, the J gene TRBJ2-2, with TRBD2 matching 7 bases. Looked up from germline, CDR1 is SGHRS and CDR2 is YFSETQ. This CDR3 contains 15 residues. The V and J ends lost 0 bases and 3 bases, in that order; junction bases with no gene match: 2. The CDR3 DNA sequence: TGCGCCAGCAGCTTGGTCCTAGCGGACACCGGGGAGCTGTTTTTT. Translating gives CASSLVLADTGELFF.

Of note for this clone: Different DNA sequences within this sample yield the same CDR3. The gene calls are TRBV11-2 and TRBJ1-6, with no clear D. V was clipped by 5 bases and J by 8 bases, with 16 bases between them. CDR1 is SGHAT, CDR2 FQNNGV, per germline. The CDR3 has 15 residues. The CDR3: CASSPRTGRDSPLHF. In DNA, the CDR3 is TGTGCCAGCAGCCCAAGGACGGGAAGGGATTCACCCCTCCACTTT.

The rearrangement uses TRBV4-1 and TRBJ1-1; D not resolved. The length of the CDR3 is 13 residues. Trimming stripped 3 bases from V and 7 bases from J, with 12 bases between. Germline V gene data show CDR1 as MGHRA and CDR2 as YSYEKL. The CDR3, as DNA: TGCGCCAGCAGCCACCCCTCGGGGAATGAAGCTTTCTTT. Protein sequence: CASSHPSGNEAFF.

The rearrangement uses TRBV27 and TRBJ1-5; TRBD1 matches at 8 bases. Germline V CDR1 and CDR2: MNHEY, SMNVEV (reference sequence). The CDR3 sequence is 14 residues long. The V and J ends lost 2 bases and 11 bases, in that order; junction bases with no gene match: 8. The CDR3 sequence is CASSLQGAGGAQHF. The DNA for the CDR3 is TGTGCCAGCAGTTTACAGGGGGCTGGGGGAGCCCAGCATTTT.

J is TRBJ1-2 and V is TRBV27; 8 nucleotides line up with TRBD1. V was clipped by 3 bases and J by 8 bases; unmatched bases: 5. The germline gives CDR1 MNHEY, CDR2 SMNVEV (reference sequence). The CDR3 runs 13 residues. Written as DNA, the CDR3 is TGTGCCAGCAGTTTCTCGGACAGGGAAGGCTACACCTTC. Its translation: CASSFSDREGYTF.

The DNA of the CDR3 is TGTGCAGGGGGACCGCCCGCGAACACCGGGGAGCTGTTTTTT. As protein: CAGGPPANTGELFF. The V gene is TRBV7-2, the J gene TRBJ2-2, with D tentatively TRBD1 (6 bases). Germline loops: CDR1 SGHTA, CDR2 FQGNSA. This CDR3 is built from 14 residues. The whole variable domain, filled in from reference TRBV7-2 and TRBJ2-2, reads GAGVSQSPSNKVTEKGKDVELRCDPISGHTALYWYRQSLGQGLEFLIYFQGNSAPDKSGLPSDRFSAERTGGSVSTLTIQRTQQEDSAVYLCAGGPPANTGELFFGEGSRLTVL.

The rearrangement links TRBV7-2 to TRBJ2-1; TRBD2 matches 8 bases. V lost 1 base and J lost 0; bases outside the gene matches: 11. Germline-derived CDR1 and CDR2 are SGHTA and FQGNSA. CDR3 size: 19 residues. In DNA form, the CDR3 reads TGTGCCAGCAGCTTAGAGGGGCGGGGGGCCCAGAGCTCCTACAATGAGCAGTTCTTC. This codes for CASSLEGRGAQSSYNEQFF.

This clone was picked up one time. The chain employs TRBV6-5 and TRBJ2-2, with D tentatively TRBD1 (5 bases). The V gene's germline CDR1 is MNHEY and CDR2 SVGAGI. Trimming stripped 6 bases from V and 6 bases from J, with 14 bases between. This CDR3 comprises 14 residues. The CDR3 protein is CASSRSGPSGELFF. In DNA, the CDR3 is TGTGCCAGCAGCCGTTCAGGGCCATCCGGGGAGCTGTTTTTT.

This chain connects TRBV10-3 to TRBJ1-2; TRBD1 is a possible D gene (6 bases). This CDR3 is 14 amino acids long. Germline loops: CDR1 ENHRY, CDR2 SYGVKD. With 8 bases removed from V and 0 bases from J, the gap between germline ends came to 13 bases. The CDR3 DNA reads TGTGCCATCCAGGGGTCACCCGCTAACTATGGCTACACCTTC. This encodes CAIQGSPANYGYTF.

V usage is TRBV6-1 and J usage is TRBJ1-5, with D possibly matching TRBD1 (6 bases). Germline CDR1 and CDR2: MNHNS and SASEGT. V lost 3 bases to trimming and J lost 7 bases, with 16 bases between them. This CDR3 spans 15 amino acids. CDR3 nucleotides: TGTGCCAGCAGTGAGGGGGCGGATGAGCAACAGCCCCAGCATTTT. Translation gives CASSEGADEQQPQHF.

This chain links TRBV5-6 with TRBJ1-2, with no clear D. CDR1 and CDR2 (germline): SGHDT, YYEEEE. V lost 1 base to trimming and J lost 1 base, with 5 bases between them. This CDR3 has 13 amino acids. The CDR3 is CASSLNSNYGYTF. CDR3 nucleotides: TGTGCCAGCAGCTTGAACAGTAACTATGGCTACACCTTC.